The source of this T cell receptor (beta chain) is a study of graft-versus-host responses after intestinal transplantation (dated by TCRdb to 2020 to 2023). As for the study more broadly: The transplants that recipients received were multivisceral, liver-intestinal, or isolated intestinal. All recipients received anti-thymocyte globulin induction followed by maintenance tacrolimus and steroids for about three years. After intestinal transplantation, graft-versus-host and host-versus-graft alloreactive T cell clones were followed in the graft, circulation and bone marrow using bulk TCR-beta CDR3 sequencing. To identify alloreactive clones, pre-transplant mixed lymphocyte reaction products were sequenced and then compared with unstimulated pre-transplant donor and recipient T cells. The cohort enrolled fewer than 25 intestinal transplant recipients including one retransplant, and a few patients lacking pretransplant specimens were excluded. A peak of at least 4% donor T cells among recipient peripheral blood mononuclear cells was the definition used for donor T cell macrochimerism. Samples from a few later patients were sequenced in-house on an Illumina MiSeq with MiXCR processing rather than by the commercial service. What the research found in general, with its limitations: Conclusions were limited by the relatively low number and heterogeneity of intestinal transplant patients. Peak levels of circulating GvH clones were associated with declines in HvG clones early after transplant. GvH clones were detected in recipient bone marrow, and some appeared earlier in ileal mucosa or blood, consistent with an intestinal mucosal origin. In the allografts of patients with donor T cell macrochimerism, GvH to HvG T cell clonal ratios were high.

Remarks on this clone: The antigen this receptor binds is unknown. Per-base qualities were not stored, and no clone one base away is much larger.

The meaning of the sample's time point label: cells obtained before transplantation from donor or recipient. CD3+CD4+ and CD3+CD8+ populations were FACS-sorted from unstimulated pre-transplant donor and recipient cells taken from spleen or lymph nodes. V is pared back by 3 bases and J by 5 bases, with 9 bases lying between the germline termini. Via the germline V gene, CDR1 is SGHRS and CDR2 YFSETQ. The CDR3 has 12 amino acids, counting the end cysteine and phenylalanine. Just the 36-base CDR3 DNA is kept, in frame starting at base 1. The receptor library was made with the immunoSEQ multiplex PCR assay. In most patients, genomic DNA was isolated using the Qiagen DNeasy Blood and Tissue Kit and sent frozen to Adaptive Biotechnologies for TCR sequencing. Adaptive Biotechnologies carried out high-throughput TCR-beta CDR3 sequencing of genomic DNA for most patients. The original pipeline was this. TCR sequencing data were retrieved from Adaptive's ImmunoSEQ software for around 20 patients, whereas three other patients were processed with MiXCR and VDJtools. CD4 versus CD8 sorting errors were corrected by removing sequences found in both subsets at a frequency ratio below 5:1. CDR3 nucleotide sequences shared between donor and recipient were removed because the origin of such sequences could not be assigned. To be classed as alloreactive, a clone needed at least 2-fold expansion over unstimulated cells and a minimum CFSE-low frequency of 0.002% (template counts) or 0.001% (read counts). A clone was considered mappable if detected in the sequenced pre-transplant spleen, lymph node, or MLR CFSE-low populations of the donor or recipient. Cumulative frequency of alloreactive clones was calculated as a percentage of all sequences weighted by copy number. In TCRdb, the immuneACCESS table is reduced to in-frame sequences with V and J assigned. These tables do not hold every clone; where another copy was compared, an unresolved V gene accounts for under half, and the others remain unexplained. The DNA gave D and trimming, while V, J and clone size come from that table. Across this sample there are tens of thousands of clones, with roughly 91% seen only once. Approximately 2% of the sample rests with the top ten.

The V gene is TRBV5-1 and the J gene is TRBJ2-7, with no confidently assigned D gene. The TCR comes from a human donor who received an intestinal transplant. The input for sequencing was unstimulated CD8+ T cells sorted from spleen or lymph node cells, taken before intestinal transplant. The DNA sequence is as follows: TGCGCCAGCAGCTCCTCGCCTAACGAGCAGTACTTC. This gives the protein CASSSSPNEQYF.